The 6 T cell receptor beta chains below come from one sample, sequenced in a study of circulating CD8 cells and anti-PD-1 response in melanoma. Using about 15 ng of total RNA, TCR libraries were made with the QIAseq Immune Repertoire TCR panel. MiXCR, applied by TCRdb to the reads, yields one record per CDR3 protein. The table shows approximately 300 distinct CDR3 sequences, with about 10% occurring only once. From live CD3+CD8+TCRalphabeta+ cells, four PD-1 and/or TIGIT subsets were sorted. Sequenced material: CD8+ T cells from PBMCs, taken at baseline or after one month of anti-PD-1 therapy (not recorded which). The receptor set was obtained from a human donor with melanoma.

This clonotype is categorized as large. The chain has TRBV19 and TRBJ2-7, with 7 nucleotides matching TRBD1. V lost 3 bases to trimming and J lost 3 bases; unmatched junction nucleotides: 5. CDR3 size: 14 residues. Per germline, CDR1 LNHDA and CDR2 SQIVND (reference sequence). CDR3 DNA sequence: TGTGCCAGTAGTATGGGGACAGAAAACTACGAGCAGTACTTC. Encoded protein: CASSMGTENYEQYF.

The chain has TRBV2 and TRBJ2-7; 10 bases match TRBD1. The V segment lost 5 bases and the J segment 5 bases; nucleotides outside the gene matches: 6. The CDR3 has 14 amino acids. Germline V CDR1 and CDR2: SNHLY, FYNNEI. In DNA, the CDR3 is TGTGCCAGCAGTCCCGGGACAGGGGTAGACGAGCAGTACTTC. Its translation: CASSPGTGVDEQYF. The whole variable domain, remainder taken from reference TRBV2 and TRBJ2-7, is EPEVTQTPSHQVTQMGQEVILRCVPISNHLYFYWYRQILGQKVEFLVSFYNNEISEKSEIFDDQFSVERPDGSNFTLKIRSTKLEDSAMYFCASSPGTGVDEQYFGPGTRLTVT.

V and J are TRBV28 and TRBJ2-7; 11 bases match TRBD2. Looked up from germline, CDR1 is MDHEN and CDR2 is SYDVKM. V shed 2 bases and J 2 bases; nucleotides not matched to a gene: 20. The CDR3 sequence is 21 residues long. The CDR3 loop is CASSLRPRTLPRLAGTYEQYF. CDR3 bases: TGTGCCAGCAGTTTAAGGCCGCGGACACTGCCCAGACTAGCGGGGACCTACGAGCAGTACTTC.

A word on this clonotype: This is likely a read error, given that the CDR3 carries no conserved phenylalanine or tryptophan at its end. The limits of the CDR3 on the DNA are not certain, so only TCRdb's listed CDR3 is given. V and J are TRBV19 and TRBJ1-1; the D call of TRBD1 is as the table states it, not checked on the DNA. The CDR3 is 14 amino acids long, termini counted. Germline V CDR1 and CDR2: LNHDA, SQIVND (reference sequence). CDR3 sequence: CASIPGQGGTEASL.

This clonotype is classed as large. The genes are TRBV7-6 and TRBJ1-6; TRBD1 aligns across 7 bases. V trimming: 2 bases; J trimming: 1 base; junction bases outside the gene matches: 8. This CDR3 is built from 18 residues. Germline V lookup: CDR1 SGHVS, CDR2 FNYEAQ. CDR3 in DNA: TGTGCCAGCAGCTTATCCCGAGGGGGCGCGTCCTATAATTCACCCCTCCACTTT. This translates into CASSLSRGGASYNSPLHF. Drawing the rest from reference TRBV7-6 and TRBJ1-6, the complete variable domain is GAGVSQSPRYKVTKRGQDVALRCDPISGHVSLYWYRQALGQGPEFLTYFNYEAQQDKSGLPNDRFSAERPEGSISTLTIQRTEQRDSAMYRCASSLSRGGASYNSPLHFGNGTRLTVT.

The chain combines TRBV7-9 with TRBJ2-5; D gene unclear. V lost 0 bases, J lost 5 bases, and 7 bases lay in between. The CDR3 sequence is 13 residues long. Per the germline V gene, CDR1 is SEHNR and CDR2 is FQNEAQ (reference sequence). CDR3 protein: CASSLAIQETQYF. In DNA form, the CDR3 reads TGTGCCAGCAGCTTAGCCATTCAGGAGACCCAGTACTTC.